This T cell receptor beta chain was retrieved from a study of beta chain features in type 1 diabetes. Study summary: Age, gender, cell numbers and subset yield matched between patients and controls.

Study-level points and caveats: More deletions and fewer insertions at VDJ junctions were found in patients with type 1 diabetes.

This clone has just a few counts. No antigen is known for it. Expressed TCRB transcripts got sequenced, as all isolated RNA was reverse transcribed. Sequencing was performed with immunoSEQ multiplex PCR; in TCRdb, only in-frame clones are kept and a portion is missing. Of around 280,000 clones in the sample, 7% to 9% were seen once. The TCR comes from a woman aged 18-35 years in good health. Sequencing used central memory CD4+ T cells from blood.

The DNA for the CDR3 is TGCAGCGTTGGAGGGGACGGATACGAGCAGTACGTC. Protein sequence: CSVGGDGYEQYV. The genes are TRBV29-1 and TRBJ2-7; D may be TRBD1 or TRBD2 (5 bases each). Germline V CDR1 and CDR2: SQVTM, ANQGSEA. The CDR3 covers 12 residues. Between the trimmed V and J ends, which lost 4 bases and 4 bases, there was a span of 11 bases.